These 25 T cell receptor beta chains originate from one sample sequenced in a study of blood T cell repertoires in COVID-19. The table came from immunoSEQ multiplex PCR; TCRdb's copy has only in-frame clones and leaves some out. The table records around 270,000 clones, roughly 88% of them present only once. The specimen sequenced was PBMCs or T cells enriched from blood (not recorded which). All receptors derive from a woman in her thirties or forties who had been exposed to COVID-19.

This chain joins TRBV28 and TRBJ2-3; no clear D. The CDR3 length is 13 residues. With 3 bases removed from V and 2 bases from J, the gap between germline ends came to 6 bases. CDR1 is MDHEN, CDR2 SYDVKM, per germline. The CDR3 DNA reads as TGTGCCAGCAGTTTGGCCAACACAGATACGCAGTATTTT. It encodes CASSLANTDTQYF.

The chain employs TRBV7-9 and TRBJ1-1; no reliable D call. The germline gives CDR1 SEHNR, CDR2 FQNEAQ (reference sequence). The length of the CDR3 is 13 residues. Trimming stripped 1 base from V and 4 bases from J, with 7 bases between. CDR3 in DNA: TGTGCCAGCAGCTTAGTCTACTCCACTGAAGCTTTCTTT. This sequence encodes CASSLVYSTEAFF.

The rearrangement joins TRBV19 to TRBJ2-1; the match to TRBD2 covers 11 bases. The CDR3 extends over 13 amino acids. Germline values: CDR1 LNHDA, CDR2 SQIVND (reference sequence). V trimming: 3 bases; J trimming: 12 bases; junction bases outside the gene matches: 4. The CDR3 sequence: CASSIGGLAGQFF. Here the CDR3 DNA reads TGTGCCAGTAGTATTGGAGGACTAGCGGGGCAGTTCTTC. Supplemented by reference TRBV19 and TRBJ2-1, the full variable domain reads DGGITQSPKYLFRKEGQNVTLSCEQNLNHDAMYWYRQDPGQGLRLIYYSQIVNDFQKGDIAEGYSVSREKKESFPLTVTSAQKNPTAFYLCASSIGGLAGQFFGPGTRLTVL.

The V call is TRBV5-1, the J call TRBJ2-7; 9 nucleotides line up with TRBD1. Germline CDR1 and CDR2: SGHRS and YFSETQ. CDR3 length equals 17 residues. As DNA, the CDR3 is TGTGCCAGCAGCTTGGTTGGGGGGACAGGGCGGTCCTACGAGCAGTACGTC. As protein: CASSLVGGTGRSYEQYV.

J is TRBJ1-3 and V is TRBV13; the D is unclear. Trimming removed 5 bases at V and 0 bases at J, with 8 bases between. The germline CDR1 and CDR2 sequences are PRHDT and FYEKMQ (reference sequence). The CDR3 length is 14 residues. This CDR3 reads CASSASDSGNTIYF. CDR3 coding DNA: TGTGCCAGCAGCGCCTCAGACTCTGGAAACACCATATATTTT. The variable domain in full, with the rest retrieved from reference TRBV13 and TRBJ1-3, is AAGVIQSPRHLIKEKRETATLKCYPIPRHDTVYWYQQGPGQDPQFLISFYEKMQSDKGSIPDRFSAQQFSDYHSELNMSSLELGDSALYFCASSASDSGNTIYFGEGSWLTVV.

This sequence joins TRBV6-5 and TRBJ1-2; D possibly corresponds to TRBD1 (6 bases). CDR3 size: 13 residues. Germline V CDR1 and CDR2: MNHEY, SVGAGI. The germline V and J ends were trimmed by 6 bases and 4 bases, with 12 bases remaining between them. CDR3 sequence reads: CASSTQGTYGYTF. Here the CDR3 DNA reads TGTGCCAGCAGCACACAGGGTACCTATGGCTACACCTTC.

This chain links TRBV27 with TRBJ1-4, with D unresolved. The CDR3 is made up of 13 amino acids. V lost 7 bases and J lost 11, with 17 bases in between. Germline CDR1 reads MNHEY; CDR2 reads SMNVEV (reference sequence). The CDR3 region has the DNA TGTGCCAGCACCCCCCAGTGGGGAGCCAAACTGTTTTTT. Amino acid sequence: CASTPQWGAKLFF.

J is TRBJ1-6 and V is TRBV11-2; 8 bases map to TRBD1. This CDR3 is built from 15 residues. J lost 12 bases, V lost 3 bases, and 10 bases had no gene match. Germline loops: CDR1 SGHAT, CDR2 FQNNGV. The CDR3 loop is CASSFIRDRGGPLHF. CDR3 DNA: TGTGCCAGCAGCTTTATAAGAGACAGGGGAGGACCCCTCCACTTT.

This CDR3 reads CATSPGGNTIYF. In nucleotides, the CDR3 is TGTGCCACCTCGCCCGGGGGAAACACCATATATTTT. The chain employs TRBV7-2 and TRBJ1-3; D is ambiguous. The CDR3 length is 12 residues. Germline V CDR1 and CDR2: SGHTA, FQGNSA. V was pared by 10 bases and J by 4 bases, with 11 bases between.

This clone has a single count. The gene calls are TRBV5-1 and TRBJ1-6; 7 bases are shared with TRBD1. Looked up from germline, CDR1 is SGHRS and CDR2 is YFSETQ. This CDR3 has 12 amino acids. After removal of 2 bases from V and 14 bases from J, the junction contained 4 bases not matched to a gene. The CDR3 DNA reads as TGCGCCAGCAGCTTACAGGGGACCTCCCTCCACTTT. Translation gives CASSLQGTSLHF. The whole variable domain, filled in from reference TRBV5-1 and TRBJ1-6, reads KAGVTQTPRYLIKTRGQQVTLSCSPISGHRSVSWYQQTPGQGLQFLFEYFSETQRNKGNFPGRFSGRQFSNSRSEMNVSTLELGDSALYLCASSLQGTSLHFGNGTRLTVT.

V is TRBV3-1 (or the pseudogene TRBV3-2) and J is TRBJ1-4; 7 nucleotides align to TRBD1. The germline V gene encodes CDR1 LGHDT and CDR2 YNNKEL (reference sequence). The CDR3 loop spans 15 amino acids. J was trimmed by 5 bases and V by 2 bases; bases with no gene match: 5. CDR3 residues: CASSQLGTVNEKLFF. DNA of the CDR3: TGTGCCAGCAGCCAATTAGGGACAGTGAATGAAAAACTGTTTTTT.

The V gene is TRBV25-1, the J gene TRBJ2-5, with 9 bases aligning to TRBD2. The CDR3 is made up of 15 amino acids. J was trimmed by 1 base and V by 3 bases; bases with no gene match: 3. CDR1 is MGHDK and CDR2 is SYGVNS in the germline V gene. The CDR3 loop is CASSDVAGVQETQYF. CDR3 in DNA: TGTGCCAGCAGTGATGTAGCGGGGGTCCAAGAGACCCAGTACTTC.

To note about this clone: Distinct nucleotide sequences in the sample also encode this CDR3. The gene calls are TRBV28 and TRBJ1-5; possibly TRBD1 for D (5 bases). V lost 6 bases, J lost 2 bases, and 11 bases lay in between. Germline V gene sequence: CDR1 MDHEN, CDR2 SYDVKM. The CDR3 is 14 amino acids. In nucleotides, the CDR3 is TGTGCCAGCAGCTACAGGAGCGGCAATCAGCCCCAGCATTTT. It specifies CASSYRSGNQPQHF.

This chain links TRBV2 with TRBJ1-6; D perhaps matches TRBD1 (5 bases). Germline CDR1 reads SNHLY; CDR2 reads FYNNEI. The CDR3 has 15 residues. Trimming removed 0 bases from V and 7 bases from J, with 10 bases in between. In DNA form, the CDR3 reads TGTGCCAGCAGTGAAGCGCTAGGGGCGAATTCACCCCTCCACTTT. It specifies CASSEALGANSPLHF.

This chain connects TRBV7-9 to TRBJ2-1, with 7 nucleotides matching TRBD1. Losses at the gene ends were 3 bases for V and 0 bases for J; bases not matched to a gene: 2. This CDR3 is 15 amino acids long. CDR1 SEHNR and CDR2 FQNEAQ come from the germline V gene (reference sequence). CDR3 residues: CASSLGDSSYNEQFF. In DNA, the CDR3 is TGTGCCAGCAGCTTGGGGGACAGCTCCTACAATGAGCAGTTCTTC.

The V gene is TRBV16, the J gene TRBJ2-7, with D maybe TRBD2 (5 bases). Trimming shortened V by 6 bases and J by 4 bases, and 13 bases separated the two germline ends. Per the germline V gene, CDR1 is KGHSY and CDR2 is FQNENV. This CDR3 has 13 residues. The CDR3 nucleotides are TGTGCCAGCAGGAGAGAGGGTGTTTACGAGCAGTACGTC. Translating gives CASRREGVYEQYV.

This clone appeared a few times. The V and J genes are TRBV9 and TRBJ1-3, with 9 bases aligning to TRBD1. After removal of 4 bases from V and 6 bases from J, the junction contained 14 bases not matched to a gene. The CDR3 consists of 17 residues. CDR1 is SGDLS and CDR2 is YYNGEE in the germline V gene. As DNA, the CDR3 is TGTGCCAGCAGCCCGACCGATACGGGACAGGGTTCAAACACCATATATTTT. This translates into CASSPTDTGQGSNTIYF.

The J gene is TRBJ1-3, the V gene TRBV5-4, with D perhaps TRBD1 (5 bases). The ends were cut back, 0 bases at V and 0 bases at J, with 10 bases in the middle. The CDR3 covers 16 residues. CDR1 SGHNT and CDR2 YYREEE come from the germline V gene (reference sequence). The CDR3 bases are TGTGCCAGCAGCTTGGGTGGGGACTTCTCTGGAAACACCATATATTTT. The encoded protein is CASSLGGDFSGNTIYF.

The chain is built from TRBV5-6 and TRBJ2-7; a weak D match, TRBD2 (6 bases). The germline V gene encodes CDR1 SGHDT and CDR2 YYEEEE. V was trimmed by 4 bases and J by 7 bases, leaving 12 bases between them. The CDR3 length is 12 residues. The CDR3 sequence is CASSRAGREQYV. DNA of the CDR3: TGTGCCAGCAGCCGCGCGGGGAGAGAGCAGTACGTC.

The J gene is TRBJ2-7, the V gene TRBV18; the D gene is possibly TRBD2 (6 bases). Trimming cost V 2 bases and J 1 base, with 12 bases left between them. The CDR3 consists of 15 residues. CDR1 is KGHSH, CDR2 LQKENI, per germline. The CDR3 here is CASSPRRRDSYEQYF. The CDR3 DNA is TGTGCCAGCTCACCAAGGCGGCGGGATTCCTACGAGCAGTACTTC.

The chain links TRBV9 to TRBJ1-2; a possible D gene is TRBD1 (6 bases). The germline V gene encodes CDR1 SGDLS and CDR2 YYNGEE. Between the trimmed V and J ends, which lost 0 bases and 2 bases, there was a span of 20 bases. The CDR3 is 18 residues long. The CDR3 region has the DNA TGTGCCAGCAGCGTAGGGGGACATGTTGGGTTGCGAAACTATGGCTACACCTTC. This gives the protein CASSVGGHVGLRNYGYTF.

The chain is built from TRBV7-2 and TRBJ2-2; D unresolved. V lost 0 bases and J 5 bases, leaving 10 bases between the germline ends. The CDR3 runs to 15 residues. Germline values: CDR1 SGHTA, CDR2 FQGNSA. The CDR3: CASSLAVLGTGELFF. The DNA for the CDR3 is TGTGCCAGCAGCTTAGCGGTCCTAGGTACCGGGGAGCTGTTTTTT.

The rearrangement joins TRBV30 to TRBJ2-2; D is possibly TRBD1 (5 bases). CDR1 and CDR2 from the germline V gene are GTSNPN and SVGIG (reference sequence). Trimming removed 0 bases at V and 6 bases at J, with 14 bases between. The CDR3 contains 15 residues. CDR3 nucleotide sequence: TGTGCCTGGAGTGTACGAACAGGTTGGCCCGGGGAGCTGTTTTTT. Its translation: CAWSVRTGWPGELFF. Drawing the rest from reference TRBV30 and TRBJ2-2, the complete variable domain is SQTIHQWPATLVQPVGSPLSLECTVEGTSNPNLYWYRQAAGRGLQLLFYSVGIGQISSEVPQNLSASRPQDRQFILSSKKLLLSDSGFYLCAWSVRTGWPGELFFGEGSRLTVL.

This sequence joins TRBV7-2 and TRBJ1-2, with 7 bases that match TRBD1. The CDR3 runs 15 residues. Per germline, CDR1 SGHTA and CDR2 FQGNSA. The V segment lost 2 bases and the J segment 2 bases; nucleotides outside the gene matches: 5. CDR3 DNA sequence: TGTGCCAGCAGCTTATCGCCAGGGGGGAACTATGGCTACACCTTC. It translates to CASSLSPGGNYGYTF.

The CDR3 DNA is TGCAGCGTTGTTGCGGGGACAGAGACCACAGATACGCAGTATTTT. The encoded protein is CSVVAGTETTDTQYF. The chain uses TRBV29-1 and TRBJ2-3; possible D gene TRBD1, 7 bases. CDR1 SQVTM and CDR2 ANQGSEA come from the germline V gene. The CDR3 loop spans 15 amino acids. Between the trimmed V and J ends, which lost 4 bases and 2 bases, there was a span of 16 bases.